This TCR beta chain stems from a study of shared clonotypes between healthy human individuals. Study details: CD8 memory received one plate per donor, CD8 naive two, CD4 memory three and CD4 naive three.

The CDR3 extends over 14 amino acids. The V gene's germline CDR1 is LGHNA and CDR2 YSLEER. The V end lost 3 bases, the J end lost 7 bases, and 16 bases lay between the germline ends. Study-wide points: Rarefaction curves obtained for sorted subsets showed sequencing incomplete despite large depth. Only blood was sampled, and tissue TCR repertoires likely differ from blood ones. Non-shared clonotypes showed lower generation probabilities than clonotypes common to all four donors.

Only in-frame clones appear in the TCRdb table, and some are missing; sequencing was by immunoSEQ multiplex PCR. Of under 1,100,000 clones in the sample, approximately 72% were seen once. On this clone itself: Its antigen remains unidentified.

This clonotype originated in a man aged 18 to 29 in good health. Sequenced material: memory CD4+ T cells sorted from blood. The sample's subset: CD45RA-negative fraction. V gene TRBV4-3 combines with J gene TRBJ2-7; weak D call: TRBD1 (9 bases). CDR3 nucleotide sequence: TGCGCCAGCAGCCACCGGGGGGGGACAGGGGAGCAGTACTTC. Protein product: CASSHRGGTGEQYF.